This T cell receptor (beta chain) was identified in a study of T cells in Graves' hyperthyroidism and ophthalmopathy (dated by TCRdb to about 2019). Background for the entire study: Peripheral blood samples were taken at initial diagnosis, before any treatment was given. TCR V-J signatures able to tell the groups apart were searched for in a discovery cohort of about a hundred patients, of whom over 40 had Graves' ophthalmopathy and more than 55 had stable Graves' hyperthyroidism. In roughly six Graves' hyperthyroidism patients, the study also compared T-cell repertoires from thyroid tissue with T-cell repertoires from blood. The 100 or so discovery patients were divided at random into training and test sets in a 7:3 ratio. After blood sampling, hyperthyroidism patients were treated with methimazole at a starting dose of 30 mg daily, and ophthalmopathy patients were treated with high-dose intravenous methylprednisolone. According to the paper, TCR Vbeta CDR3 sequencing was carried out on some 130 peripheral blood samples, which came from fewer than 50 ophthalmopathy, approximately 72 hyperthyroidism and roughly 17 progressor patients. Prospective prediction of ophthalmopathy was tested in an independent validation cohort of approximately 19 hyperthyroidism patients and 17 patients who later progressed to ophthalmopathy.

Overall study outcomes, separate from this receptor: A 13 V-J signature model separated ophthalmopathy from stable hyperthyroidism, with 87.88% sensitivity and 81.08% specificity in cross-validation and 80%/75% in testing. No statistical method was used to fix the sample size in advance, and group allocation was not hidden from the investigators. Blood samples also contained most of the expanded thyroid clonotypes (frequency above 0.001), which suggests that blood repertoires may reflect thyroid immune responses. In validation, the model predicted progression to ophthalmopathy a median of about 6.8 months before onset, with about 67% sensitivity and 72.22% specificity.

The hyperthyroidism patients were between 18 and 65 years old and newly diagnosed, with a disease duration of less than 2 months. Patients with uncontrolled infections, other autoimmune diseases, pregnancy or lactation were excluded. Diagnoses were based on clinical symptoms, serum thyroxine and TRAb, thyroid ultrasound and orbital computed tomography. For progressor patients, blood was drawn at the first diagnosis of hyperthyroidism, before any ophthalmopathy symptoms had appeared. PBMCs were separated from over 9 ml of fresh peripheral blood using Ficoll-Paque density gradient centrifugation. Progressor patients were defined as those initially diagnosed with Graves' hyperthyroidism in whom ophthalmopathy developed during follow-up. Total RNA was extracted using Trizol reagent, and RNA quality was assessed on an Agilent 2100 Bioanalyzer. The TCR beta CDR3 regions were amplified from the RNA transcripts. For the first round of RT-PCR on the TCR CDR3, the HTBI primer set was used together with the Qiagen OneStep RT-PCR kit. Libraries were constructed in a second round of multiplex PCR, after which size selection and purification were performed. Paired-end sequencing of the libraries was performed with 100 bp reads on an Illumina HiSeq2000. The authors processed their data as follows. SOAPnuke was used to process the raw data, throwing out any read that contained adapters or uncalled bases, had a mean Phred below 15, or lacked an exact constant-primer or identifier match. High-quality paired reads were merged with COPE v1.2.5, and unique nucleotide sequences were defined as clonotypes. Clonotypes were aligned to IMGT TRBV, TRBD and TRBJ reference segments using MiTCR v1.1. Analysis was restricted to V-J combinations with a frequency above 0.0001, which covered 98% to 99.2% of repertoires. The TCS score was defined as the ratio of F50 (clonal expansion) to E x V (chaos), calculated using BLOSUM62-based TCRdist between CDR3 peptides within each V-J. Welch's t-statistics and random forest reduced just over 500 V-J features to under 15, which were used in a naive Bayes classifier (R e1071). In TCRdb, the public reads were trimmed at Q25 with fastp and aligned with MiXCR, with productive beta chains retained. All rows with the same CDR3 protein become a single entry with the most common DNA and genes. What appears here as the V and J calls and clone size reflects TCRdb's work, not the paper's. The sample table shows 150,000 or so distinct CDR3 sequences, and around 21% are seen once. The ten biggest clones cover around two thirds of the sample.

In the germline V gene, CDR1 corresponds to SGHAT and CDR2 to FQNNGV. V trim: 6 bases; J trim: 6 bases; unmatched bases: 7. The cysteine opens and the phenylalanine closes a CDR3 of 14 amino acids. Just the 42-base CDR3 DNA is kept, in frame starting at base 1. This clonotype was recorded many times. Its antigen is unknown. Base qualities are not at hand, and no much larger clone is one base apart. The sample taken for sequencing was blood. This receptor was taken from a woman aged 45-60 years with Graves' hyperthyroidism that later progressed to Graves' ophthalmopathy. Recombination joined TRBV11-2 with TRBJ2-5; 10 central bases correspond to TRBD1. The CDR3 region has the sequence CASRGQGIVKTQYF. The sequenced DNA: TGTGCCAGCAGGGGACAGGGGATTGTAAAGACCCAGTACTTC. Reference TRBV11-2 and TRBJ2-5 genes cover what lies past the CDR3, so the full variable domain is EAGVAQSPRYKIIEKRQSVAFWCNPISGHATLYWYQQILGQGPKLLIQFQNNGVVDDSQLPKDRFSAERLKGVDSTLKIQPAKLEDSAVYLCASRGQGIVKTQYFGPGTRLLVL.